The 19 T cell receptor beta chains below come from one sample, sequenced in a study of early T cells in non-severe SARS-CoV-2 infection. TCRdb itself ran the 5' RACE reads through MiXCR, one entry per CDR3 protein. The repertoire holds more than 25,000 distinct CDR3 sequences, with about 5% as singletons. Source material: whole blood. Source of these receptors: an adult who was a healthcare worker with PCR-confirmed SARS-CoV-2 infection or an uninfected control (not recorded which).

This clonotype was picked up many times. The chain combines TRBV29-1 with TRBJ2-7; D remains ambiguous. The germline V gene has CDR1 SQVTM and CDR2 ANQGSEA. V was trimmed by 1 base and J by 9 bases, leaving 13 bases between them. This CDR3 spans 12 amino acids. The CDR3 protein is CSVEGPGYGQYF. The CDR3 bases are TGCAGCGTTGAAGGACCAGGCTATGGGCAGTACTTC.

This clonotype was counted ten times or more. V usage is TRBV6-1 and J usage is TRBJ2-1; D call uncertain. The CDR3 contains 12 residues. The V gene lost 2 bases and the J gene lost 5 bases, with 4 bases spanning the gap. Germline V gene data show CDR1 as MNHNS and CDR2 as SASEGT. CDR3 coding DNA: TGTGCCAGCAGTGAACGGCACAATGAGCAGTTCTTC. This gives the protein CASSERHNEQFF.

In this sample, this clonotype turned up a few times. The DNA of the CDR3 is TGTGCCAGCGGTTTGGGGGCTAGCTCGCTGAGGGAGCAGTTCTTC. Protein sequence: CASGLGASSLREQFF. The chain combines TRBV6-5 with TRBJ2-1; D is possibly TRBD1 (6 bases). The germline V gene encodes CDR1 MNHEY and CDR2 SVGAGI. The V gene lost 8 bases and the J gene lost 10 bases, with 24 bases spanning the gap. This CDR3 has 15 residues.

This clonotype appeared a few times. The CDR3 coding sequence is TGTGCCACCTATAAAGAGACCCAGTACTTC. Encoded protein: CATYKETQYF. The genes are TRBV28 and TRBJ2-5; D gene unclear. Germline values: CDR1 MDHEN, CDR2 SYDVKM. This CDR3 is 10 amino acids long. V was trimmed by 10 bases and J by 3 bases, leaving 6 bases between them.

This clonotype showed up many times. The genes are TRBV10-3 and TRBJ2-3; no firm D call. Germline CDR1 reads ENHRY; CDR2 reads SYGVKD. V was shortened by 5 bases and J by 0 bases, with 9 bases between the two germline ends. This CDR3 region has 14 residues. CDR3 sequence reads: CAISPGISTDTQYF. In DNA, the CDR3 is TGTGCCATCAGTCCAGGCATAAGCACAGATACGCAGTATTTT.

This clonotype was counted ten times or more. The chain employs TRBV5-6 and TRBJ2-6; 7 nucleotides align to TRBD1. The ends lost 4 bases at V and 0 bases at J; junction bases unmatched: 10. This CDR3 region has 18 residues. Germline CDR1 and CDR2: SGHDT and YYEEEE. The CDR3 nucleotides read TGTGCCAGCAGCCCGCGTACCGGGACAGCCTCTGGGGCCAACGTCCTGACTTTC. Protein: CASSPRTGTASGANVLTF.

This clonotype was detected a few times. This chain connects TRBV29-1 to TRBJ1-1, with TRBD1 identical over 9 bases. Trimming took 6 bases from V and 3 from J; bases not matched to a gene: 5. Germline CDR1 and CDR2: SQVTM and ANQGSEA. CDR3 length: 13 residues. The CDR3 DNA reads TGCAGCGTGGCCGACAGGGGGTACACTGAAGCTTTCTTT. Translated, it gives CSVADRGYTEAFF.

Many counts were recorded for this clonotype. The rearrangement uses TRBV7-9 and TRBJ1-5; D gene ambiguous. The V end lost 1 base, the J end lost 5 bases, and 3 bases lay between the germline ends. CDR1 is SEHNR and CDR2 is FQNEAQ in the germline V gene (reference sequence). The CDR3 loop spans 12 amino acids. The CDR3 loop reads CASSLEHQPQHF. The CDR3 bases are TGTGCCAGCAGCTTAGAGCATCAGCCCCAGCATTTT.

The table lists this clonotype with many counts. This chain uses TRBV30 with TRBJ2-1; the D is unclear. Trimming stripped 0 bases from V and 0 bases from J, with 18 bases between. This CDR3 is built from 18 residues. Germline CDR1 GTSNPN, CDR2 SVGIG (reference sequence). The DNA of the CDR3 is TGTGCCTGGAGTGTCCAGGAGACCCAACTTAGCTCCTACAATGAGCAGTTCTTC. It is translated as CAWSVQETQLSSYNEQFF.

The table lists this clonotype with many counts. V is TRBV7-7 and J is TRBJ2-2, with D possibly TRBD2 on 5 matching bases. With 8 bases removed from V and 4 bases from J, the gap between germline ends came to 17 bases. The CDR3 covers 15 residues. Germline assignment: CDR1 SSHAT and CDR2 FNYEAQ (reference sequence). CDR3 nucleotide sequence: TGTGCCAGCTGCCGGGGATTCCCTTGCACCGGGGAGCTGTTTTTT. Translated, it gives CASCRGFPCTGELFF.

In its sample, this clonotype was seen many times. This chain uses TRBV11-2 with TRBJ2-1, with unresolved D. The CDR3 spans 12 residues. With 5 bases removed from V and 4 bases from J, the gap between germline ends came to 6 bases. Germline CDR1 and CDR2: SGHAT and FQNNGV. CDR3 sequence (DNA): TGTGCCAGCAGCCCGGAATACAATGAGCAGTTCTTC. This gives the protein CASSPEYNEQFF.

The sample holds many counts of this clonotype. The chain carries TRBV6-1 and TRBJ2-7, with 7 bases lining up with TRBD1. The germline CDR1 and CDR2 sequences are MNHNS and SASEGT. Trimming removed 8 bases from V and 0 bases from J; junction bases left unmatched: 10. The length of the CDR3 is 15 residues. The CDR3 is CASHSGDSYSYEQYF. The CDR3 coding sequence is TGTGCCAGCCATTCAGGGGACAGCTACTCCTACGAGCAGTACTTC.

This clonotype was observed many times. DNA of the CDR3: TGTGCCAGCAGCCGGGGGGCCGGCACAGATACGCAGTATTTT. It translates to CASSRGAGTDTQYF. The rearrangement joins TRBV3-1 to TRBJ2-3, with D perhaps matching TRBD1 or TRBD2 (6 bases each). CDR3 size: 14 residues. Trimming stripped 4 bases from V and 1 base from J, with 9 bases between. Looked up from germline, CDR1 is LGHDT and CDR2 is YNNKEL (reference sequence).

This clonotype was found many times. The rearrangement uses TRBV20-1 and TRBJ2-1, with unresolved D. The CDR3 totals 12 residues. From germline, CDR1 is DFQATT and CDR2 SNEGSKA (reference sequence). Trimming stripped 0 bases from V and 3 bases from J, with 3 bases between. This CDR3 reads CSARDLYNEQFF. CDR3 bases: TGCAGTGCTAGAGACCTCTACAATGAGCAGTTCTTC.

This clonotype was picked up many times. As DNA, the CDR3 is TGTGCCACCAGTGTCTCGGGACAGGGAAATCAGCCCCAGCATTTT. Its translation is CATSVSGQGNQPQHF. The chain carries TRBV24-1 and TRBJ1-5, with 9 positions matching TRBD1. CDR1 and CDR2 (germline): KGHDR, SFDVKD. Trimming took 5 bases from V and 4 from J; bases not matched to a gene: 5. The CDR3 runs to 15 residues.

In its sample, this clonotype was seen many times. This chain joins TRBV20-1 and TRBJ2-7; 10 nucleotides match TRBD2. The CDR3 consists of 15 residues. Germline V gene sequence: CDR1 DFQATT, CDR2 SNEGSKA (reference sequence). V dropped 3 bases and J dropped 0; count of bases not matched to a gene: 5. For the CDR3, the DNA is TGCAGTGCTAGGTTAGCGGGAGGACTCTCCTACGAGCAGTACTTC. Protein: CSARLAGGLSYEQYF.

This clonotype was seen at least ten times. The V gene is TRBV7-2, the J gene TRBJ2-1; D not certain. The CDR3 consists of 15 residues. Germline lookup yields CDR1 SGHTA and CDR2 FQGNSA. Trimming removed 5 bases at V and 0 bases at J, with 11 bases between. The CDR3: CASSTRMYSYNEQFF. CDR3 DNA: TGTGCCAGCAGCACACGGATGTACTCCTACAATGAGCAGTTCTTC.

The sample holds many counts of this clonotype. DNA of the CDR3: TGTGCCAGCAGCCAAGAGGCCGGCCGAGGTGGCACTGAAGCTTTCTTT. Translating it yields CASSQEAGRGGTEAFF. The chain links TRBV3-1 to TRBJ1-1; D gene ambiguous. This CDR3 spans 16 amino acids. The germline CDR1 and CDR2 sequences are LGHDT and YNNKEL (reference sequence). The V end lost 0 bases, the J end lost 4 bases, and 15 bases lay between the germline ends.

This clonotype was recorded many times. This chain's CDR3 is CASSPDRVGGYTF. The CDR3 DNA reads TGTGCCAGCAGTCCCGACAGGGTAGGAGGCTACACCTTC. The J gene is TRBJ1-2, the V gene TRBV12-3 or TRBV12-4, with 7 bases lining up with TRBD1. Germline trimming cut 5 bases from V and 8 bases from J; bases unmatched to any gene: 8. This CDR3 is 13 amino acids long.